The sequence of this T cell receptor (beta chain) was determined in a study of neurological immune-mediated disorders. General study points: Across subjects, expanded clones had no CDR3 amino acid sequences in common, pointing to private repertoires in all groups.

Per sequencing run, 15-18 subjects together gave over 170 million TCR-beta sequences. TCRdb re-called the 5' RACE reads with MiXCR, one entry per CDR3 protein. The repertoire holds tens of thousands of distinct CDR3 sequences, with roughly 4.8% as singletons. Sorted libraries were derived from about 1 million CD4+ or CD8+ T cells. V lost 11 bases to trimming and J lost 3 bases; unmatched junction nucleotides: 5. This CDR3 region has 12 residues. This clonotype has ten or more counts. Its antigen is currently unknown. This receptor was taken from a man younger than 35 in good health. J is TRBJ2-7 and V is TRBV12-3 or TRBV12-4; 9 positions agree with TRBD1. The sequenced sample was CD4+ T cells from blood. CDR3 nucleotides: TGTGCCGGGGGACAGGGCTACTACGAGCAGTACTTC. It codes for CAGGQGYYEQYF.